This is a list of T cell receptor beta chains from one sample in a study of early T cells in non-severe SARS-CoV-2 infection. TCRdb reprocessed the 5' RACE reads with MiXCR, giving one entry per CDR3 protein. This table has approximately 76,000 distinct CDR3 sequences, under 15% appearing once. The specimen sequenced was whole blood. These TCRs come from an adult who was a healthcare worker with PCR-confirmed SARS-CoV-2 infection or an uninfected control (not recorded which). The CDR3 runs from the conserved cysteine through the conserved F or W. Each record gives: CDR3 protein, CDR3 DNA, V gene, D gene, J gene, clone size. The D gene is left open where the match is weak. Size is omitted from some rows. Given values are once, few, many or a class for expanded clones.

CASSLALAGEGETQYF | TGTGCCAGCAGCTTGGCTTTAGCGGGAGAAGGAGAGACCCAGTACTTC | TRBV5-4 | TRBD2 | TRBJ2-5 | many
CASSAGPGQGNTGELFF | TGTGCCAGCAGCGCAGGACCGGGACAGGGAAACACCGGGGAGCTGTTTTTT | TRBV11-3 | TRBD1 | TRBJ2-2 | many
CASSRDRSNYGYTF | TGTGCCAGCAGCCGAGACCGCTCTAACTATGGCTACACCTTC | TRBV3-1 | . | TRBJ1-2 | many
CASSRQRDRAGYTF | TGTGCCAGCAGCCGTCAACGGGACAGGGCAGGCTACACCTTC | TRBV4-2 | TRBD1 | TRBJ1-2 | few
CASSEFRPADHIQYF | TGTGCCAGCAGTGAATTTCGGCCAGCCGACCACATTCAGTACTTC | TRBV2 | . | TRBJ2-4 | .
CAISESTPGRTDTQYF | TGTGCCATCAGTGAGTCGACCCCCGGGAGAACAGATACGCAGTATTTT | TRBV10-3 | . | TRBJ2-3 | many
CASSVTTDTQYF | TGTGCCAGCAGCGTGACGACAGATACGCAGTATTTT | TRBV9 | . | TRBJ2-3 | many
CATSRQRSGTGGFAGANVLTF | TGTGCCACCAGCAGGCAAAGGTCCGGGACAGGGGGTTTCGCTGGGGCCAACGTCCTGACTTTC | TRBV15 | TRBD1 | TRBJ2-6 | many
CASSLGPGQKRSGELFF | TGTGCCAGCAGTTTAGGCCCGGGACAGAAGAGAAGCGGGGAGCTGTTTTTT | TRBV12-3/TRBV12-4 | TRBD1 | TRBJ2-2 | many
CATQGARADTQYF | TGTGCCACACAGGGGGCAAGGGCAGATACGCAGTATTTT | TRBV28 | TRBD1 | TRBJ2-3 | many
CASSFGTGAGNTEAFF | TGTGCCAGCAGTTTCGGCACTGGGGCTGGGAACACTGAAGCTTTCTTT | TRBV7-2 | . | TRBJ1-1 | many
CSVYNQPQHF | TGCAGCGTTTACAATCAGCCCCAGCATTTT | TRBV29-1 | . | TRBJ1-5 | many
CASSQGGSNYGYTF | TGTGCCAGCAGTCAAGGGGGTTCTAACTATGGCTACACCTTC | TRBV28 | . | TRBJ1-2 | .
CASSRGQAMNTGELFF | TGTGCCAGCAGCAGGGGACAGGCTATGAACACCGGGGAGCTGTTTTTT | TRBV6-6 | TRBD1 | TRBJ2-2 | many
CASSRGLAGKYNEQFF | TGTGCCAGCAGCCGGGGACTAGCGGGGAAATACAATGAGCAGTTCTTC | TRBV11-2 | TRBD2 | TRBJ2-1 | many
CASSSSGTGGHEQYF | TGTGCCAGCAGTTCCTCCGGGACAGGGGGTCACGAGCAGTACTTC | TRBV27 | TRBD1 | TRBJ2-7 | few
CSVGSQGFF | TGCAGCGTTGGTTCCCAGGGTTTCTTT | TRBV29-1 | . | TRBJ1-1 | .
CASSLGQGHQPQHF | TGTGCCAGCAGTTTAGGACAGGGCCATCAGCCCCAGCATTTT | TRBV6-2/TRBV6-3 | TRBD1 | TRBJ1-5 | many
CASSSAGRTYGYTF | TGTGCCAGCAGTTCCGCGGGCCGAACCTATGGCTACACCTTC | TRBV27 | . | TRBJ1-2 | many
CASSFQTGTDTQYF | TGTGCCAGCAGCTTTCAGACGGGCACAGATACGCAGTATTTT | TRBV7-2 | . | TRBJ2-3 | many
CASDRGRSNQPQHF | TGTGCCAGCGACAGGGGGCGAAGCAATCAGCCCCAGCATTTT | TRBV6-2/TRBV6-3 | TRBD1 | TRBJ1-5 | many
CASTRTAGSNQPQHF | TGTGCCAGCACCCGAACGGCGGGAAGCAATCAGCCCCAGCATTTT | TRBV6-5 | . | TRBJ1-5 | .
CSAKDPLLNKNIQYF | TGCAGTGCCAAGGACCCGCTATTAAACAAAAACATTCAGTACTTC | TRBV20-1 | . | TRBJ2-4 | many
CSAADQQGYEQYF | TGCAGTGCGGCCGATCAACAGGGCTACGAGCAGTACTTC | TRBV20-1 | . | TRBJ2-7 | once
CASSSPGQGYGNQPQHF | TGTGCCAGCAGCTCACCGGGACAGGGGTATGGCAATCAGCCCCAGCATTTT | TRBV7-2 | TRBD1 | TRBJ1-5 | .
CSARGTGLHEFF | TGCAGTGCTAGAGGGACGGGACTGCATGAGTTCTTC | TRBV20-1 | . | TRBJ2-1 | few
CAWSGQGVTGELFF | TGTGCCTGGAGTGGACAGGGTGTCACCGGGGAGCTGTTTTTT | TRBV30 | TRBD1 | TRBJ2-2 | many
CATSSSPERGEQFF | TGTGCCACCAGCAGTTCACCCGAAAGGGGTGAGCAGTTCTTC | TRBV15 | . | TRBJ2-1 | many
CAGTSGSSSVSDEQYF | TGTGCCGGGACTAGCGGGAGTTCATCCGTCTCCGACGAGCAGTACTTC | TRBV7-9 | TRBD2 | TRBJ2-7 | many
CAISTGQLSNQPQHF | TGTGCCATCAGCACGGGACAGCTTAGCAATCAGCCCCAGCATTTT | TRBV10-3 | TRBD1 | TRBJ1-5 | many
CASRKVDGELFF | TGTGCCAGCCGGAAGGTGGACGGGGAGCTGTTTTTT | TRBV27 | . | TRBJ2-2 | many
CSAAGDSDTQYF | TGCAGCGCCGCTGGGGACAGTGATACGCAGTATTTT | TRBV29-1 | TRBD1 | TRBJ2-3 | many
CASSQGTSGRNEQFF | TGTGCCAGCAGTCAGGGGACTAGCGGGAGGAATGAGCAGTTCTTC | TRBV6-6 | TRBD2 | TRBJ2-1 | many
CASSSYTSGGTETQYF | TGTGCCAGCAGTTCTTATACTAGCGGGGGTACCGAGACCCAGTACTTC | TRBV12-3/TRBV12-4 | TRBD2 | TRBJ2-5 | many
CASSQDLGSHNEQFF | TGTGCCAGCAGCCAAGATCTAGGAAGCCACAATGAGCAGTTCTTC | TRBV3-1 | . | TRBJ2-1 | .
CSAREDMNTEAFF | TGCAGTGCTAGGGAGGACATGAACACTGAAGCTTTCTTT | TRBV20-1 | . | TRBJ1-1 | many
CASRGDKTFLAGVNTGELFF | TGTGCCAGTAGGGGGGATAAGACATTCCTAGCGGGAGTTAACACCGGGGAGCTGTTTTTT | TRBV19 | TRBD2 | TRBJ2-2 | many
CATNIEDRPYEQYF | TGTGCCACCAATATCGAAGACAGGCCCTACGAGCAGTACTTC | TRBV2 | . | TRBJ2-7 | many
CASSAWDGTYEQYF | TGTGCCAGCAGTGCTTGGGACGGCACCTACGAGCAGTACTTC | TRBV6-1 | . | TRBJ2-7 | .
CASTPTGEGQPQHF | TGTGCCAGTACGCCGACAGGGGAAGGCCAGCCCCAGCATTTT | TRBV19 | TRBD1 | TRBJ1-5 | few
CSARGTGTQETQYF | TGCAGTGCTCGGGGAACAGGGACCCAAGAGACCCAGTACTTC | TRBV20-1 | . | TRBJ2-5 | many
CSARAHSYNEQFF | TGCAGTGCTAGGGCGCACTCCTACAATGAGCAGTTCTTC | TRBV20-1 | . | TRBJ2-1 | many
CASSHNSGSWFF | TGTGCCAGCAGTCATAATAGCGGGAGTTGGTTCTTC | TRBV28 | TRBD2 | TRBJ2-1 | many
CSVVGATAEAFF | TGCAGCGTGGTCGGGGCAACCGCTGAAGCTTTCTTT | TRBV29-1 | . | TRBJ1-1 | few
CSARDSFDRATYEQYF | TGCAGTGCTAGAGATTCGTTCGACAGGGCCACCTACGAGCAGTACTTC | TRBV20-1 | TRBD1 | TRBJ2-7 | many
CASSPWGTARAEAFF | TGTGCCAGCAGTCCTTGGGGGACAGCCAGGGCTGAAGCTTTCTTT | TRBV28 | TRBD1 | TRBJ1-1 | many